This T cell receptor beta chain appears in the sequencing data of a study of beta chain features in type 1 diabetes. On the study more broadly: The study found patients and healthy donors alike in age, gender and cell yields.

The study reverse transcribed the entire isolated RNA, so it sequenced expressed TCRB transcripts. TCRdb's copy holds only in-frame clones and misses some; the assay was immunoSEQ multiplex PCR. Of some 150,000 clones in the sample, more than 9.5% were seen once. Germline V lookup: CDR1 SGDLS, CDR2 YYNGEE. V lost 3 bases and J lost 7; bases outside the gene matches: 8. CDR3 length: 14 residues. Sampling consisted of one heparinised blood draw per donor, averaging around 100 mL. Central memory, naive, regulatory and stem cell-like memory CD4+ cells were sorted by CD45RO/CCR7/CD25/CD127/CD95/CD27. Comments on this clone: Antigen specificity is unknown.

Study conclusions and caveats: When Type 1 diabetes patients were examined, their TCRB CDR3s proved moderately but significantly shorter in all four CD4+ subsets.

The source is a man younger than 35 in good health. The chain employs TRBV9 and TRBJ1-2; 8 bases align to TRBD1. The material sequenced was central memory CD4+ T cells from blood. The CDR3 sequence: CASSATGVLSGYTF. The CDR3 DNA is TGTGCCAGCAGCGCGACAGGGGTATTAAGTGGCTACACCTTC. The entire variable domain, with the rest obtained from reference TRBV9 and TRBJ1-2, is as follows: DSGVTQTPKHLITATGQRVTLRCSPRSGDLSVYWYQQSLDQGLQFLIQYYNGEERAKGNILERFSAQQFPDLHSELNLSSLELGDSALYFCASSATGVLSGYTFGSGTRLTVV.